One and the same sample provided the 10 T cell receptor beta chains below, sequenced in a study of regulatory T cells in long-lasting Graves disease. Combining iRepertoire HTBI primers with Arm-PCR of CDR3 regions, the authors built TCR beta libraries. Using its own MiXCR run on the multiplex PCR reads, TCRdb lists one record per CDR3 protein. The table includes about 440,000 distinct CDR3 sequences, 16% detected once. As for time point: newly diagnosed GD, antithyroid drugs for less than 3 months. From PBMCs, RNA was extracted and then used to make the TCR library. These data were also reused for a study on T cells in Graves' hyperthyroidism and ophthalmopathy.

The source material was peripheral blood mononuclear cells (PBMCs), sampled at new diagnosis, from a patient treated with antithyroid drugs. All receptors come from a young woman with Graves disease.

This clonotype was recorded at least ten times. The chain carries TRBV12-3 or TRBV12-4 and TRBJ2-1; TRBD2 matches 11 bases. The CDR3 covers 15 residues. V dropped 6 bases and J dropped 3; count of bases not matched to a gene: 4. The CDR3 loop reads CASRPGTSGYNEQFF. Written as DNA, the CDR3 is TGTGCCAGCAGGCCCGGGACTAGCGGCTACAATGAGCAGTTCTTC.

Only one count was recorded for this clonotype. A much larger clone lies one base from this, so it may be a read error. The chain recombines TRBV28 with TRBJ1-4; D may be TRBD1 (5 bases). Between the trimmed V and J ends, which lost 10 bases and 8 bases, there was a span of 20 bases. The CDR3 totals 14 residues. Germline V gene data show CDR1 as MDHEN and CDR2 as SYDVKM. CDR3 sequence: CANSYLRDREKLFF. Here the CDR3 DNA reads TGTGCCAACTCGTACCTCAGGGATCGGGAAAAACTGTTTTTT.

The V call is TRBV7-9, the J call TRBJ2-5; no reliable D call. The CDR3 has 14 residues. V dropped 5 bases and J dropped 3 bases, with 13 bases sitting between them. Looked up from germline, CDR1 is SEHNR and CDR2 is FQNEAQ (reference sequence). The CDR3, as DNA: TGTGCCAGCAGCCATCCAAGAACAGAAGAGACCCAGTACTTC. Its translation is CASSHPRTEETQYF. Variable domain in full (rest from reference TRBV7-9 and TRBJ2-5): DTGVSQNPRHKITKRGQNVTFRCDPISEHNRLYWYRQTLGQGPEFLTYFQNEAQLEKSRLLSDRFSAERPKGSFSTLEIQRTEQGDSAMYLCASSHPRTEETQYFGPGTRLLVL.

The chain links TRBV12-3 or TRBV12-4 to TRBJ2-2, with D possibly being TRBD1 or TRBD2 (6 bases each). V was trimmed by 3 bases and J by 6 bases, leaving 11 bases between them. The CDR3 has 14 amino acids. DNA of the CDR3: TGTGCCAGCAGTTTTAGGGGGGACGCCGGGGAGCTGTTTTTT. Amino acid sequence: CASSFRGDAGELFF.

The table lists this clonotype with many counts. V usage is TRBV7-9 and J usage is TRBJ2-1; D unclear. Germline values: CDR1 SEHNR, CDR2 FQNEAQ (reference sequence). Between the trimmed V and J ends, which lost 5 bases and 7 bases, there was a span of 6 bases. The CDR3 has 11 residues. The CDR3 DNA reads TGTGCCAGCAGCCCGAGTAATGAGCAGTTCTTC. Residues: CASSPSNEQFF.

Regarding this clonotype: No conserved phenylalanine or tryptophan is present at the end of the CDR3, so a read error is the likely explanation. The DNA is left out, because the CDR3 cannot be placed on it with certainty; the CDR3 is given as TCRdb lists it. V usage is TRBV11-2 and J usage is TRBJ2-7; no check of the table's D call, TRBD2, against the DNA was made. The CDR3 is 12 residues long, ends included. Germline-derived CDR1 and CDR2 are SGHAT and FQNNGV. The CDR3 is CAITGLSYEEYL.

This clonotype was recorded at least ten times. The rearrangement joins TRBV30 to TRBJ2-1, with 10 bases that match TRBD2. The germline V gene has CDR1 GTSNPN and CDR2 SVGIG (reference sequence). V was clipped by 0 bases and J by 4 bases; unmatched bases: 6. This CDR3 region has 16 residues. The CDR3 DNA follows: TGTGCCTGGAGTGTCTCCAGGACTAGCGGATACAATGAGCAGTTCTTC. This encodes CAWSVSRTSGYNEQFF.

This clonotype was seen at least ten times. DNA of the CDR3: TGTGCCAGCAGTTACCGATGGGATACGCAGTATTTT. Protein product: CASSYRWDTQYF. The chain links TRBV6-2 or TRBV6-3 to TRBJ2-3, with no clear D. V was pared by 2 bases and J by 6 bases, with 6 bases between. This CDR3 has 12 residues. Germline V gives CDR1 MNHEY, CDR2 SVGEGT.

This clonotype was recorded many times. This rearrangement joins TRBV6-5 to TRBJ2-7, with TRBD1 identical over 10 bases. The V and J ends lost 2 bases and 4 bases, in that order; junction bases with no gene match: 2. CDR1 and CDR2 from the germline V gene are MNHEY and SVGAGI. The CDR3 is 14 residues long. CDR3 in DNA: TGTGCCAGCAGTTACCGACAGGGGGCTTACGAGCAGTACTTC. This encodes CASSYRQGAYEQYF.

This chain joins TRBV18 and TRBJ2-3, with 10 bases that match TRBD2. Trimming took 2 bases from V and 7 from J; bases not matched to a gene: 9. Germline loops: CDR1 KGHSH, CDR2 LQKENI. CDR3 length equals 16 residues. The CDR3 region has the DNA TGTGCCAGCTCACCAGGTTTACTAGCGGGGAGGCATACGCAGTATTTT. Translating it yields CASSPGLLAGRHTQYF. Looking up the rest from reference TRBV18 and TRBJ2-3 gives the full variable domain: NAGVMQNPRHLVRRRGQEARLRCSPMKGHSHVYWYRQLPEEGLKFMVYLQKENIIDESGMPKERFSAEFPKEGPSILRIQQVVRGDSAAYFCASSPGLLAGRHTQYFGPGTRLTVL.